The T cell receptor (beta chain) under discussion was sequenced for a study of vaccination and CD4 T cells after COVID-19. Study at large: Two-dose vaccination with either BNT162b2 or mRNA-1273 was given to participants.

This clonotype was detected only once. Its target is not known. Researchers used the Oncomine TCR Beta short-read assay to sequence DNA from cultured CD4+ T cells. TCRdb independently ran MiXCR on the PCR reads; one entry per CDR3 protein. The sample lists some 16,000 distinct CDR3 sequences; 45% to 65% were seen once. Stated treatment: roughly nine-day PBMC culture with coronavirus spike peptide pools or control peptides (ViraFEST assay). This CDR3 contains 13 residues. V lost 1 base, J lost 6 bases, and 9 bases lay in between. CDR1 and CDR2 from the germline V gene are SQVTM and ANQGSEA. The sequence was collected from a human donor who had recovered from COVID-19. Sequencing was carried out using CD4+ T cells from blood, cultured in vitro. V usage is TRBV29-1 and J usage is TRBJ1-4, with TRBD1 as a possible D gene (5 bases). CDR3 sequence: CSVEGGTDEKLFF. In DNA form, the CDR3 reads TGCAGCGTTGAAGGGGGGACGGATGAAAAACTGTTTTTT.